Detailed here is one T cell receptor beta chain. The data originate from a study of T cell responses to AZD1222 COVID-19 vaccine. Data came from immunoSEQ multiplex PCR; TCRdb stores just in-frame clones and leaves some out. The repertoire holds some 96,000 clones, with around 85% as singletons. V lost 0 bases, J lost 3 bases, and 7 bases stayed unmatched. The CDR3 sequence is 16 residues long. CDR1 is LGHNA and CDR2 is YSLEER in the germline V gene. V usage is TRBV4-3 and J usage is TRBJ2-7, with 8 nucleotides matching TRBD1. The specimen comprised peripheral blood, sampled 28 days after the second AZD1222 dose. The sequence came from an adult who received the AZD1222 COVID-19 vaccine. The CDR3 sequence: CASSQDPWTGFYEQYF. In DNA, the CDR3 is TGCGCCAGCAGCCAAGATCCTTGGACAGGGTTCTACGAGCAGTACTTC.